What follows is one T cell receptor beta chain and its context. Its antigen remains unidentified. The stimulus was an HIV-1 Gag 15-mer peptide pool, about 1 ug/peptide/mL. CD40L-negative CD69-negative CD45RO-high memory CD4+ T cells were sorted as populations depleted of antigen-responding cells. The data are from a study of persistence of HIV-infected CD4 T cells. Sequencing used immunoSEQ version 4 in survey mode. Profiling relied on immunoSEQ multiplex PCR, and the TCRdb table lists in-frame clones only, not all of them. Found here are just under 65,000 clones, 70% to 75% of them singletons; the top ten hold 1.5% to 2%. The receptor was derived from an adult man with HIV who was CMV-seropositive. Sequences were derived from CD4+ T cells sorted from PBMCs after 18-hour stimulation, sampled from a patient who received antiretroviral therapy.

The CDR3 DNA reads as TGTGCCAGCAGCTCAGTCCAGGCCGAGCAGTACTTC. It translates to CASSSVQAEQYF. J is TRBJ2-7 and V is TRBV7-9, with D uncertain. Trimming cost V 4 bases and J 6 bases, with 10 bases left between them. This CDR3 comprises 12 residues. Per the germline V gene, CDR1 is SEHNR and CDR2 is FQNEAQ (reference sequence).